The 13 T cell receptor beta chains below all came from one sample that was sequenced in a study of blood T cell repertoires in COVID-19. Some clones are missing from TCRdb's copy, which holds only in-frame ones; the method was immunoSEQ multiplex PCR. The sample contains approximately 170,000 clones, over 75% of which appear only once. The sample was PBMCs or T cells enriched from blood (not recorded which). Receptors were obtained from a woman under 30 who had recovered from COVID-19.

The chain has TRBV18 and TRBJ2-3; the match to TRBD2 covers 7 bases. The CDR3 has 16 residues. Losses at the gene ends were 3 bases for V and 1 base for J; bases not matched to a gene: 7. Per the germline V gene, CDR1 is KGHSH and CDR2 is LQKENI. CDR3 protein: CASSPLSGGGTDTQYF. Here the CDR3 DNA reads TGTGCCAGCTCACCCCTCTCGGGGGGAGGCACAGATACGCAGTATTTT.

In its sample, this clone was seen a few times. The rearrangement joins TRBV7-9 to TRBJ2-2; perhaps TRBD1 as D (6 bases). Per germline, CDR1 SEHNR and CDR2 FQNEAQ (reference sequence). V was clipped by 11 bases and J by 0 bases, with 13 bases between them. This CDR3 is built from 14 residues. In nucleotides, the CDR3 is TGTGCCCCAGGGGAAGGGGCGAACACCGGGGAGCTGTTTTTT. Translating it yields CAPGEGANTGELFF. Full variable domain (outside the CDR3, taken from reference TRBV7-9 and TRBJ2-2): DTGVSQNPRHKITKRGQNVTFRCDPISEHNRLYWYRQTLGQGPEFLTYFQNEAQLEKSRLLSDRFSAERPKGSFSTLEIQRTEQGDSAMYLCAPGEGANTGELFFGEGSRLTVL.

CDR3 protein: CASSGDRPSGANVLTF. DNA of the CDR3: TGTGCCAGCAGTGGGGACAGGCCCTCTGGGGCCAACGTCCTGACTTTC. The rearrangement joins TRBV6-1 to TRBJ2-6; 8 bases map to TRBD1. The V segment lost 4 bases and the J segment 0 bases; nucleotides outside the gene matches: 2. This CDR3 is 16 amino acids long. In germline, CDR1 is MNHNS, CDR2 SASEGT.

This chain connects TRBV12-3 or TRBV12-4 to TRBJ1-3, with D hard to call. The V end was cut by 9 bases, the J end by 0 bases, with 9 bases between. CDR3 length equals 13 residues. The CDR3 DNA reads TGTGCCAGTCGTACGAGCTCTGGAAACACCATATATTTT. It translates to CASRTSSGNTIYF.

The chain recombines TRBV7-9 with TRBJ1-2; TRBD1 aligns across 7 bases. There are 15 residues in the CDR3. J was trimmed by 2 bases and V by 5 bases; bases with no gene match: 8. Germline V gene lookup returns CDR1 SEHNR and CDR2 FQNEAQ (reference sequence). CDR3 protein: CASSEGQEANYGYTF. The CDR3 nucleotides read TGTGCCAGCAGCGAAGGACAGGAAGCCAACTATGGCTACACCTTC. Combining the CDR3 with reference TRBV7-9 and TRBJ1-2 gives the whole variable domain DTGVSQNPRHKITKRGQNVTFRCDPISEHNRLYWYRQTLGQGPEFLTYFQNEAQLEKSRLLSDRFSAERPKGSFSTLEIQRTEQGDSAMYLCASSEGQEANYGYTFGSGTRLTVV.

The chain has TRBV7-2 and TRBJ1-6; D uncertain. Per germline, CDR1 SGHTA and CDR2 FQGNSA. Trimming removed 0 bases at V and 7 bases at J, with 10 bases between. This CDR3 contains 15 residues. The CDR3: CASSLAGRKNSPLHF. In DNA, the CDR3 is TGTGCCAGCAGCTTAGCTGGCAGAAAAAATTCACCCCTCCACTTT.

The chain is built from TRBV7-3 and TRBJ1-1; 8 nucleotides align to TRBD1. This CDR3 has 14 residues. Per germline, CDR1 SGHTA and CDR2 FQGTGA. J was trimmed by 1 base and V by 4 bases; bases with no gene match: 2. In DNA, the CDR3 is TGTGCCAGCAGCTCCGGACAGGGGAACACTGAAGCTTTCTTT. Translated: CASSSGQGNTEAFF.

The chain couples TRBV28 to TRBJ1-2, with TRBD1 matching over 12 bases. The CDR3 length is 16 residues. Germline CDR1 and CDR2: MDHEN and SYDVKM. The ends lost 2 bases at V and 7 bases at J; junction bases unmatched: 8. The DNA for the CDR3 is TGTGCCAGCAGTTTAATATCGGGACAGGGGGCGCTTGGCTACACCTTC. It yields the protein CASSLISGQGALGYTF.

The chain employs TRBV11-2 and TRBJ2-7; D might be TRBD2 (6 bases). In germline, CDR1 is SGHAT, CDR2 FQNNGV. The V end was cut by 0 bases, the J end by 5 bases, with 8 bases between. CDR3 size: 13 residues. The CDR3 bases are TGTGCCAGCAGCTTAGAGCGGGGCAACGAGCAGTACTTC. Its protein product is CASSLERGNEQYF.

The CDR3 region is CASSQQGAGNQPQHF. CDR3 DNA sequence: TGTGCCAGCAGCCAACAGGGGGCCGGCAATCAGCCCCAGCATTTT. This rearrangement joins TRBV2 to TRBJ1-5; 9 nucleotides agree with TRBD1. The CDR3 length is 15 residues. Germline values: CDR1 SNHLY, CDR2 FYNNEI. With V trimmed by 6 bases and J by 2 bases, 5 bases remained unmatched.

This clone was recorded once. This sequence joins TRBV12-3 or TRBV12-4 and TRBJ2-5; D is ambiguous. V lost 6 bases and J 5 bases, leaving 10 bases between the germline ends. The CDR3 is made up of 12 amino acids. The chain's CDR3 is CASSKSRETQYF. CDR3 nucleotide sequence: TGTGCCAGCAGCAAATCTCGGGAGACCCAGTACTTC.

This clone was recorded only once. J is TRBJ2-3 and V is TRBV18; 7 nucleotides agree with TRBD1. The ends lost 0 bases at V and 0 bases at J; junction bases unmatched: 0. The germline V gene has CDR1 KGHSH and CDR2 LQKENI. The CDR3 contains 15 residues. The CDR3 nucleotides are TGTGCCAGCTCACCACCGGGACAGAGCACAGATACGCAGTATTTT. Its protein is CASSPPGQSTDTQYF.

The CDR3 nucleotides are TGTGCCAGCAGCACCCGGACTAGCCTCCCCGGGGAGCTGTTTTTT. Encoded protein: CASSTRTSLPGELFF. The chain joins TRBV5-8 to TRBJ2-2, with 8 nucleotides matching TRBD2. Unmatched junction bases numbered 8, after V lost 4 bases and J lost 6 bases. CDR3 size: 15 residues. Per the germline V gene, CDR1 is SGHTS and CDR2 is YDEGEE.